Included here is one T cell receptor beta chain sequence, with context. The antigen remains undetermined. This sample stems from a study of T cell responses to AZD1222 COVID-19 vaccine. The study, taken as a whole, reports: With two AZD1222 doses given, Spike-specific TCR breadth and depth both rose.

This CDR3 region has 10 residues. The germline V and J ends were trimmed by 10 bases and 6 bases, with 9 bases remaining between them. Germline loops: CDR1 LNHDA, CDR2 SQIVND (reference sequence). Clones were sequenced by immunoSEQ multiplex PCR, and TCRdb holds only the in-frame ones, with some missing. The data show about 110,000 clones, around nine tenths seen once. The chain combines TRBV19 with TRBJ1-2; maybe TRBD1 (6 bases). The receptor's source is an adult in good health. The sequencing used peripheral blood, collected on day 0 of AZD1222 vaccination. In nucleotides, the CDR3 is TGTGCCACCCACAGGGATGGCTACACCTTC. Its protein product is CATHRDGYTF.